This TCR beta chain was sequenced for a study of control samples from healthy donors and cancer patients. Generated by immunoSEQ multiplex PCR, the TCRdb table keeps only in-frame clones and is missing some. In the table there are about 95,000 clones, roughly 80% of which are singletons. The V end was cut by 8 bases, the J end by 8 bases, with 22 bases between. CDR1 is LGHDT, CDR2 YNNKEL, per germline (reference sequence). The CDR3 has 14 amino acids. The rearrangement links TRBV3-1 (or the pseudogene TRBV3-2) to TRBJ2-7, with D possibly matching TRBD2 (6 bases). Sequenced input: blood. The clonotype comes from a man between 25 and 39 years old in good health. CDR3 protein: CASRPGLSPMKQYF. The DNA for the CDR3 is TGTGCCAGCCGCCCGGGACTCTCCCCTATGAAGCAGTACTTC.